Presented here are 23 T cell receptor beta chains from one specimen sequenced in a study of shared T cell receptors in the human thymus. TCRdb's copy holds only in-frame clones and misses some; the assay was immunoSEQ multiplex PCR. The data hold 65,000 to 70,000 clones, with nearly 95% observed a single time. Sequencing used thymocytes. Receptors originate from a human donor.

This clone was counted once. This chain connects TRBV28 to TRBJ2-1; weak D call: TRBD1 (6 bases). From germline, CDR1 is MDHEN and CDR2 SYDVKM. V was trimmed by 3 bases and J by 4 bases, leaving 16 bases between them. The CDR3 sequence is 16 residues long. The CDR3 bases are TGTGCCAGCAGTTTCCGTAGGGACACCAAATACAATGAGCAGTTCTTC. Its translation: CASSFRRDTKYNEQFF.

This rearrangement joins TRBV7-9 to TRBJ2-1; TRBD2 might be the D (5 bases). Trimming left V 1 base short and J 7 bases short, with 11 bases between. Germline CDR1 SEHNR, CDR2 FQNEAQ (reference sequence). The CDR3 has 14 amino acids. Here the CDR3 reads CASSLGPRGNEQFF. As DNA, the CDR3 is TGTGCCAGCAGCTTAGGCCCTCGGGGTAATGAGCAGTTCTTC.

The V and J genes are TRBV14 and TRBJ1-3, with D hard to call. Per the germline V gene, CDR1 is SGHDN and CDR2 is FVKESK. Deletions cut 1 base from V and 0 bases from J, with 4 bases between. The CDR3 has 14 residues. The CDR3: CASSQAFSGNTIYF. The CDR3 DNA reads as TGTGCCAGCAGCCAAGCTTTCTCTGGAAACACCATATATTTT.

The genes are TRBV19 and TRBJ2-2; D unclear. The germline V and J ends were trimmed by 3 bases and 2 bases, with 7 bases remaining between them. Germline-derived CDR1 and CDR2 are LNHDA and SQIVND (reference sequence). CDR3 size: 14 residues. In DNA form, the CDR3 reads TGTGCCAGTAGTATCCCCCCTAACACCGGGGAGCTGTTTTTT. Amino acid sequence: CASSIPPNTGELFF.

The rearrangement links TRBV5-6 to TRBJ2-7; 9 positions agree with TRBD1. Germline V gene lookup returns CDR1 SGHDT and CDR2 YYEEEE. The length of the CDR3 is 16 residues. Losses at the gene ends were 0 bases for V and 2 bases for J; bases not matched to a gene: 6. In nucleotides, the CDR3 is TGTGCCAGCAGCTTGGCTAATGGACAGGGGACCTACGAGCAGTACTTC. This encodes CASSLANGQGTYEQYF.

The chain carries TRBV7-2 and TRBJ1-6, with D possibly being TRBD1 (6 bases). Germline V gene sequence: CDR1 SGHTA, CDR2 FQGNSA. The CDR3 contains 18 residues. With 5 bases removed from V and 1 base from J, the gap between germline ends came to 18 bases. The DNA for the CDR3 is TGTGCCAGCAGCATGGGACACCCGATGGGATCCTATAATTCACCCCTCCACTTT. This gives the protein CASSMGHPMGSYNSPLHF.

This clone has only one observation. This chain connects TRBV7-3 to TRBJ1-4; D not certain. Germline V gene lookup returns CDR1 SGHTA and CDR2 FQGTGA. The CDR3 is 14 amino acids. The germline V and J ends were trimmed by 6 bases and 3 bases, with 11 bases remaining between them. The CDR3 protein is CASSRSAANEKLFF. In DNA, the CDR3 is TGTGCCAGCAGTAGATCAGCGGCTAATGAAAAACTGTTTTTT. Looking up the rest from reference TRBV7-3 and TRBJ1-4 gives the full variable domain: GAGVSQTPSNKVTEKGKYVELRCDPISGHTALYWYRQSLGQGPEFLIYFQGTGAADDSGLPNDRFFAVRPEGSVSTLKIQRTERGDSAVYLCASSRSAANEKLFFGSGTQLSVL.

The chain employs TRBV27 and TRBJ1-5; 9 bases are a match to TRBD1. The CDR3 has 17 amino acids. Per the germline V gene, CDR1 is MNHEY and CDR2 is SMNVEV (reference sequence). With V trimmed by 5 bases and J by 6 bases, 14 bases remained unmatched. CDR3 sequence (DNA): TGTGCCAGCAGTCCTAAACGGGGACAGGGACGTAGTCAGCCCCAGCATTTT. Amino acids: CASSPKRGQGRSQPQHF.

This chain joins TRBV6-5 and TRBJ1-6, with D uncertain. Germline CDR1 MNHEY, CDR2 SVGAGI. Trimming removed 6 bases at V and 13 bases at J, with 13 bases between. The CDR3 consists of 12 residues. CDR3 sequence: CASRGPSVPLHF. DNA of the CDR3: TGTGCCAGCAGGGGCCCCAGCGTCCCCCTCCACTTT.

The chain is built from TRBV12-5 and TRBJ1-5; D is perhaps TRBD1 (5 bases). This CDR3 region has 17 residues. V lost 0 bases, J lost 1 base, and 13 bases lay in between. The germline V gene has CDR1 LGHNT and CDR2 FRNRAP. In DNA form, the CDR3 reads TGTGCTAGTGGTTTGGTATGGGGACCCCAAAGCAATCAGCCCCAGCATTTT. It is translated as CASGLVWGPQSNQPQHF.

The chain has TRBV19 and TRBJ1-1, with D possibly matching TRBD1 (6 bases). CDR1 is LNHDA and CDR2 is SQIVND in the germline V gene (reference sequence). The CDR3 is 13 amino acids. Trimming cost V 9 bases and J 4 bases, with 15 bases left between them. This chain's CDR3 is CASQQGGGTEAFF. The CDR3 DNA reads TGTGCCAGCCAACAGGGTGGTGGCACTGAAGCTTTCTTT.

The CDR3 DNA sequence: TGTGCCAGCAGTTTATTTGGGACAGATACGCAGTATTTT. Translated: CASSLFGTDTQYF. The V call is TRBV28, the J call TRBJ2-3; D is undetermined. Per germline, CDR1 MDHEN and CDR2 SYDVKM. Trimming left V 1 base short and J 3 bases short, with 5 bases between. The CDR3 runs to 13 residues.

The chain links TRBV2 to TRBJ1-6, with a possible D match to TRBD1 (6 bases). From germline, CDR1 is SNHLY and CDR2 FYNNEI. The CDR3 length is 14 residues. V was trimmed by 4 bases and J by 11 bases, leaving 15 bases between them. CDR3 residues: CASSGGAGKTPLHF. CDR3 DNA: TGTGCCAGCAGTGGGGGGGCAGGGAAAACACCCCTCCACTTT.

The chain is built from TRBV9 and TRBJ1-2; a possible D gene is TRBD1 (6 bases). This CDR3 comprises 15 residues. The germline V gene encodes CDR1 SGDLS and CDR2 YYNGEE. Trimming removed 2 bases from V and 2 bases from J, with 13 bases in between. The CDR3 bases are TGTGCCAGCAGCGTTAAGGCGGACAGCAACTATGGCTACACCTTC. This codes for CASSVKADSNYGYTF.

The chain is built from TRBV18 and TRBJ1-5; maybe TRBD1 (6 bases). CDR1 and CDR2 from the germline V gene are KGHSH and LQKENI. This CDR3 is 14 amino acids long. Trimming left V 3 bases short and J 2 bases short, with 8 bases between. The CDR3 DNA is TGTGCCAGCTCACCCTCAGGGGGCAATCAGCCCCAGCATTTT. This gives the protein CASSPSGGNQPQHF.

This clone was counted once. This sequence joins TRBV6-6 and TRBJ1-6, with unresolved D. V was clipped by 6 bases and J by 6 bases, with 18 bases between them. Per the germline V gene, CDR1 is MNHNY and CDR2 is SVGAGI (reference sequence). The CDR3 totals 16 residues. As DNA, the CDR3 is TGTGCCAGCAGGGGCGCGGGTTCCGGTGTTAATTCACCCCTCCACTTT. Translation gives CASRGAGSGVNSPLHF.

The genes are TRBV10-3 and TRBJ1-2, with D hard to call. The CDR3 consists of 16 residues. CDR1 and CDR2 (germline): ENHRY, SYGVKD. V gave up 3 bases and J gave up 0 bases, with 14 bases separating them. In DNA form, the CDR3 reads TGTGCCATCAGTGATAACCTATTTAGGGCTAACTATGGCTACACCTTC. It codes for CAISDNLFRANYGYTF.

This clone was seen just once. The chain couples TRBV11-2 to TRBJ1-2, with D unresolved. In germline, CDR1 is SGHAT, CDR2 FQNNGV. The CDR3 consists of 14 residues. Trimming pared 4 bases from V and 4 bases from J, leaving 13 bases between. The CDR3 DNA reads TGTGCCAGCAGCTCTTCTGACGGACCCTATGGCTACACCTTC. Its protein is CASSSSDGPYGYTF.

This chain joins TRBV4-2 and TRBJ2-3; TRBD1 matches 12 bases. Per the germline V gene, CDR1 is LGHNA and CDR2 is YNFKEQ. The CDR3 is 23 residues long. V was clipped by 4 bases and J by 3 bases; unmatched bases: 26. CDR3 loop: CASSPQSRDRGRFSGLITDTQYF. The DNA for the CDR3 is TGTGCCAGCAGCCCACAGTCCCGGGACAGGGGGCGTTTTTCGGGCCTAATTACAGATACGCAGTATTTT.

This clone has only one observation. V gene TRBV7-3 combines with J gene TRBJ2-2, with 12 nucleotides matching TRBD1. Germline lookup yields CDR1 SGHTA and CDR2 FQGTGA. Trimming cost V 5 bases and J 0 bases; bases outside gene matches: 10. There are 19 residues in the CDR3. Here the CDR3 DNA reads TGTGCCAGCAGCCCCCGCCCCGGGACAGGGGGCCCGAACACCGGGGAGCTGTTTTTT. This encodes CASSPRPGTGGPNTGELFF.

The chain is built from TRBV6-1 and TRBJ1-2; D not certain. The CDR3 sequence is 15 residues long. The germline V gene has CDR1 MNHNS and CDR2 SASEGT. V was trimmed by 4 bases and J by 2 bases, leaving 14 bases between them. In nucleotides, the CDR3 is TGTGCCAGCAGTGTCCGGGTCTCCGGGAACTATGGCTACACCTTC. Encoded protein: CASSVRVSGNYGYTF.

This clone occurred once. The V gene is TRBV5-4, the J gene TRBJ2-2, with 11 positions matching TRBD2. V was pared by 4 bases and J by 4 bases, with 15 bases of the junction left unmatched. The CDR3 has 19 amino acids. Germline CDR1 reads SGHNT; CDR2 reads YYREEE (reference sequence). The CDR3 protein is CASSRRVGSGGAGTGELFF. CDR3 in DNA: TGTGCCAGCAGCAGGAGAGTGGGTAGCGGGGGGGCAGGCACCGGGGAGCTGTTTTTT.

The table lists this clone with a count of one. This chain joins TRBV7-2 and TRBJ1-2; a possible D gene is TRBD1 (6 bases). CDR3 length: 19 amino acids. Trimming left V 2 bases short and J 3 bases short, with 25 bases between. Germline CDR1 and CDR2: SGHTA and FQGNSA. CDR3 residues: CASSLSVIRSGAKDYGYTF. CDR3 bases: TGTGCCAGCAGCTTAAGTGTTATTAGGTCGGGGGCTAAGGACTATGGCTACACCTTC.